The 30 T cell receptor beta chains in this list originate from one sample, sequenced in a study of technical replicates of blood from several donors. Measured with immunoSEQ multiplex PCR; TCRdb has only the in-frame clones, and not every one. The repertoire holds roughly 85,000 clones, 90% to 95% seen once, with around 0.25% in the top ten. Material: T cells isolated from PBMCs. The receptors originated from a human donor in good health.

The V call is TRBV19, the J call TRBJ2-3; weak D call: TRBD2 (6 bases). Germline lookup yields CDR1 LNHDA and CDR2 SQIVND (reference sequence). V lost 7 bases, J lost 2 bases, and 13 bases lay in between. The CDR3 contains 14 residues. This chain's CDR3 is CASTQTGLTDTQYF. The DNA for the CDR3 is TGTGCCAGTACACAAACGGGACTCACAGATACGCAGTATTTT. Variable domain in full (rest from reference TRBV19 and TRBJ2-3): DGGITQSPKYLFRKEGQNVTLSCEQNLNHDAMYWYRQDPGQGLRLIYYSQIVNDFQKGDIAEGYSVSREKKESFPLTVTSAQKNPTAFYLCASTQTGLTDTQYFGPGTRLTVL.

V and J are TRBV29-1 and TRBJ2-3; 7 nucleotides align to TRBD2. V was pared by 1 base and J by 2 bases, with 6 bases of the junction left unmatched. The CDR3 is 15 amino acids. CDR1 and CDR2 (germline): SQVTM, ANQGSEA. Here the CDR3 reads CSVEGLAGNTDTQYF. CDR3 bases: TGCAGCGTTGAAGGACTAGCCGGGAACACAGATACGCAGTATTTT.

The V and J genes are TRBV18 and TRBJ1-5, with D perhaps TRBD1 (5 bases). Trimming took 3 bases from V and 5 from J, leaving 8 bases between them. This CDR3 has 13 residues. CDR1 and CDR2 (germline): KGHSH, LQKENI. CDR3: CASSPGGHQPQHF. CDR3 coding DNA: TGTGCCAGCTCACCGGGGGGACATCAGCCCCAGCATTTT.

This chain joins TRBV7-2 and TRBJ2-5; TRBD2 matches at 14 bases. The V gene end was trimmed by 5 bases and the J gene end by 1 base; junction bases not matched to a gene: 3. CDR1 is SGHTA and CDR2 is FQGNSA in the germline V gene. The CDR3 contains 16 residues. CDR3: CASSRGLAGGQETQYF. In DNA form, the CDR3 reads TGTGCCAGCAGCCGCGGACTAGCGGGGGGCCAAGAGACCCAGTACTTC.

The gene calls are TRBV27 and TRBJ1-1, with D tentatively TRBD1 (5 bases). In germline, CDR1 is MNHEY, CDR2 SMNVEV (reference sequence). This CDR3 has 15 amino acids. The V and J ends lost 6 bases and 0 bases respectively, with 14 bases between them. CDR3 loop: CASRRPGLMNTEAFF. The CDR3 nucleotides read TGTGCCAGCAGGAGACCAGGGTTGATGAACACTGAAGCTTTCTTT.

V and J are TRBV5-6 and TRBJ2-7, with 10 bases identical to TRBD2. The CDR3 has 15 amino acids. The germline V gene encodes CDR1 SGHDT and CDR2 YYEEEE. The ends lost 2 bases at V and 0 bases at J; junction bases unmatched: 2. The CDR3 region is CASSFSGRNSYEQYF. DNA of the CDR3: TGTGCCAGCAGCTTTAGCGGGAGGAACTCCTACGAGCAGTACTTC.

V gene TRBV15 combines with J gene TRBJ2-3, with 8 bases that match TRBD2. The CDR3 has 19 residues. V shed 5 bases and J 2 bases; nucleotides not matched to a gene: 18. Germline CDR1 is LNHNV and CDR2 is YYDKDF (reference sequence). Here the CDR3 DNA reads TGTGCCACCAGCGGATGGAGTACAACAACGGGACTAGACACAGATACGCAGTATTTT. As protein: CATSGWSTTTGLDTDTQYF.

The rearrangement joins TRBV4-2 to TRBJ2-2, with a weak D call TRBD1 (6 bases). Germline V gene sequence: CDR1 LGHNA, CDR2 YNFKEQ. Between the trimmed V and J ends, which lost 0 bases and 2 bases, there was a span of 19 bases. CDR3 size: 19 residues. The CDR3: CASSQEALVGTTNTGELFF. The CDR3 DNA sequence: TGTGCCAGCAGCCAAGAAGCGCTTGTTGGGACAACTAACACCGGGGAGCTGTTTTTT.

This chain uses TRBV5-4 with TRBJ1-5; 7 nucleotides match TRBD1. V shed 0 bases and J 6 bases; nucleotides not matched to a gene: 6. Looked up from germline, CDR1 is SGHNT and CDR2 is YYREEE (reference sequence). The CDR3 contains 15 residues. CDR3 sequence reads: CASSLGGGAGQPQHF. CDR3 coding DNA: TGTGCCAGCAGCTTGGGAGGGGGCGCTGGTCAGCCCCAGCATTTT. Supplemented by reference TRBV5-4 and TRBJ1-5, the full variable domain reads ETGVTQSPTHLIKTRGQQVTLRCSSQSGHNTVSWYQQALGQGPQFIFQYYREEENGRGNFPPRFSGLQFPNYSSELNVNALELDDSALYLCASSLGGGAGQPQHFGDGTRLSIL.

This chain connects TRBV6-5 to TRBJ2-7; D gene uncertain. V lost 4 bases and J lost 0, with 13 bases in between. CDR3 length equals 15 residues. Germline lookup yields CDR1 MNHEY and CDR2 SVGAGI. Written as DNA, the CDR3 is TGTGCCAGCAGTTCTCGATTGAGGAGCTCCTACGAGCAGTACTTC. Translation: CASSSRLRSSYEQYF.

The J gene is TRBJ1-5, the V gene TRBV19; tentative D call: TRBD1 (5 bases). Germline CDR1 is LNHDA and CDR2 is SQIVND (reference sequence). The length of the CDR3 is 16 residues. V was shortened by 2 bases and J by 0 bases, with 11 bases between the two germline ends. For the CDR3, the DNA is TGTGCCAGTAGTATATCAGGGAGGAATAGCAATCAGCCCCAGCATTTT. This gives the protein CASSISGRNSNQPQHF.

V is TRBV27 and J is TRBJ2-5, with TRBD1 matching over 8 bases. The CDR3 extends over 20 amino acids. V was clipped by 1 base and J by 6 bases; unmatched bases: 22. Germline V lookup: CDR1 MNHEY, CDR2 SMNVEV (reference sequence). The chain's CDR3 is CASSLFGDVSRQGKMQTQYF. The CDR3 nucleotides are TGTGCCAGCAGTTTATTTGGAGATGTTTCTAGACAGGGGAAAATGCAGACCCAGTACTTC.

J is TRBJ2-3 and V is TRBV7-2; tentatively, D is TRBD2 (6 bases). The CDR3 covers 13 residues. The germline V and J ends were trimmed by 6 bases and 4 bases, with 11 bases remaining between them. The germline gives CDR1 SGHTA, CDR2 FQGNSA. DNA for the CDR3: TGTGCCAGCAGTCGGAGGGTTCCAGATACGCAGTATTTT. Its protein is CASSRRVPDTQYF.

The genes are TRBV6-6 and TRBJ2-1; tentatively, D is TRBD2 (5 bases). Trimming shortened V by 2 bases and J by 3 bases, and 11 bases separated the two germline ends. Germline values: CDR1 MNHNY, CDR2 SVGAGI (reference sequence). The CDR3 totals 15 residues. In nucleotides, the CDR3 is TGTGCCAGCAGTTACCTCCGGGAAGGCTACAATGAGCAGTTCTTC. The encoded protein is CASSYLREGYNEQFF.

This chain links TRBV4-1 with TRBJ2-2; possibly TRBD2 for D (5 bases). There are 17 residues in the CDR3. Trimming removed 3 bases at V and 0 bases at J, with 14 bases between. Germline lookup yields CDR1 MGHRA and CDR2 YSYEKL. This CDR3 is CASSHPVSGPNTGELFF. The DNA of the CDR3 is TGCGCCAGCAGCCATCCGGTAAGCGGTCCGAACACCGGGGAGCTGTTTTTT.

The rearrangement links TRBV19 to TRBJ1-2, with 9 bases identical to TRBD1. CDR3 length: 13 amino acids. The V segment lost 3 bases and the J segment 4 bases; nucleotides outside the gene matches: 0. From germline, CDR1 is LNHDA and CDR2 SQIVND (reference sequence). The DNA for the CDR3 is TGTGCCAGTAGTATGACAGGGGGCTATGGCTACACCTTC. This translates into CASSMTGGYGYTF.

The chain joins TRBV30 to TRBJ2-7; 9 positions agree with TRBD1. The V and J ends lost 7 bases and 1 base, in that order; junction bases with no gene match: 8. The CDR3 has 14 amino acids. Germline V gene lookup returns CDR1 GTSNPN and CDR2 SVGIG (reference sequence). The CDR3 DNA is TGTGCCTACCACCGGGACAGGGTTTCCTACGAGCAGTACTTC. Its protein is CAYHRDRVSYEQYF.

This clone was found once. The rearrangement joins TRBV7-9 to TRBJ1-1, with 10 bases aligning to TRBD1. The CDR3 length is 14 residues. Germline V gene sequence: CDR1 SEHNR, CDR2 FQNEAQ (reference sequence). The V segment lost 5 bases and the J segment 5 bases; nucleotides outside the gene matches: 5. The CDR3 protein is CASSRQGAPTEAFF. CDR3 nucleotides: TGTGCCAGCAGCCGACAGGGGGCGCCTACTGAAGCTTTCTTT.

V and J are TRBV12-5 and TRBJ2-5; 8 nucleotides line up with TRBD2. CDR3 length: 16 residues. CDR1 is LGHNT, CDR2 FRNRAP, per germline. The V segment lost 0 bases and the J segment 5 bases; nucleotides outside the gene matches: 8. The CDR3 DNA is TGTGCTAGTGGTTTGGTACTGGGACTAGAGCCGGAGACCCAGTACTTC. Protein sequence: CASGLVLGLEPETQYF.

The chain carries TRBV19 and TRBJ1-1; maybe TRBD1 (5 bases). The germline gives CDR1 LNHDA, CDR2 SQIVND (reference sequence). The CDR3 spans 14 residues. Trimming left V 10 bases short and J 5 bases short, with 20 bases between. CDR3 sequence reads: CATAAGRGETEAFF. Written as DNA, the CDR3 is TGTGCCACCGCAGCGGGACGGGGTGAAACTGAAGCTTTCTTT. The variable domain in full, completed from reference TRBV19 and TRBJ1-1, reads DGGITQSPKYLFRKEGQNVTLSCEQNLNHDAMYWYRQDPGQGLRLIYYSQIVNDFQKGDIAEGYSVSREKKESFPLTVTSAQKNPTAFYLCATAAGRGETEAFFGQGTRLTVV.

This clone was recorded once. V gene TRBV5-1 combines with J gene TRBJ1-4, with D unclear. Trimming shortened V by 4 bases and J by 0 bases, and 7 bases separated the two germline ends. Looked up from germline, CDR1 is SGHRS and CDR2 is YFSETQ. The CDR3 consists of 14 residues. Written as DNA, the CDR3 is TGCGCCAGCAGCCTACAGACAACTAATGAAAAACTGTTTTTT. Translated, it gives CASSLQTTNEKLFF. Full variable domain (missing parts from reference TRBV5-1 and TRBJ1-4): KAGVTQTPRYLIKTRGQQVTLSCSPISGHRSVSWYQQTPGQGLQFLFEYFSETQRNKGNFPGRFSGRQFSNSRSEMNVSTLELGDSALYLCASSLQTTNEKLFFGSGTQLSVL.

This sequence joins TRBV5-6 and TRBJ1-4; D not certain. CDR3 length: 15 residues. CDR1 and CDR2 from the germline V gene are SGHDT and YYEEEE. Trimming pared 0 bases from V and 8 bases from J, leaving 14 bases between. The chain's CDR3 is CASSLGRRVGEKLFF. DNA for the CDR3: TGTGCCAGCAGCTTGGGAAGGAGGGTCGGAGAAAAACTGTTTTTT.

The CDR3 region is CASSQPNQGAYEKLFF. Here the CDR3 DNA reads TGCGCCAGCAGCCAACCGAACCAGGGGGCTTATGAAAAACTGTTTTTT. The rearrangement joins TRBV4-1 to TRBJ1-4, with TRBD1 matching over 8 bases. Germline V gene sequence: CDR1 MGHRA, CDR2 YSYEKL. V was clipped by 2 bases and J by 6 bases; unmatched bases: 8. This CDR3 is built from 16 residues.

The V gene is TRBV5-4, the J gene TRBJ1-4; tentative D call: TRBD1 (6 bases). The germline V gene encodes CDR1 SGHNT and CDR2 YYREEE (reference sequence). Trimming stripped 2 bases from V and 11 bases from J, with 16 bases between. The CDR3 extends over 14 amino acids. Written as DNA, the CDR3 is TGTGCCAGCAGCTTTCCGGGACAAAAGACCAAACTGTTTTTT. Protein sequence: CASSFPGQKTKLFF.

The rearrangement links TRBV6-5 to TRBJ1-3, with 8 bases fitting TRBD1. The V and J ends lost 4 bases and 8 bases, in that order; junction bases with no gene match: 7. This CDR3 has 14 residues. Germline CDR1 MNHEY, CDR2 SVGAGI. This CDR3 reads CASSSIYRGDTIYF. The CDR3 DNA follows: TGTGCCAGCAGTTCGATATACAGGGGGGACACCATATATTTT.

The V call is TRBV29-1, the J call TRBJ2-7; D is possibly TRBD1 (5 bases). In germline, CDR1 is SQVTM, CDR2 ANQGSEA. This CDR3 has 12 amino acids. Trimming cost V 4 bases and J 1 base, with 8 bases left between them. CDR3: CSVGGRSYEQYF. The CDR3 nucleotides read TGCAGCGTTGGGGGCAGATCCTACGAGCAGTACTTC.

The chain combines TRBV6-1 with TRBJ1-2; 8 bases map to TRBD1. The CDR3 covers 14 residues. V dropped 4 bases and J dropped 1; count of bases not matched to a gene: 2. The germline V gene has CDR1 MNHNS and CDR2 SASEGT. The CDR3 DNA follows: TGTGCCAGCAGTGCGGGACAGGTTAACTATGGCTACACCTTC. Encoded protein: CASSAGQVNYGYTF.

V and J are TRBV11-3 and TRBJ2-7, with no clear D. Germline V lookup: CDR1 SGHNT, CDR2 YENEEA. The ends were cut back, 4 bases at V and 7 bases at J, with 8 bases in the middle. This CDR3 contains 11 residues. CDR3 sequence: CASSYIAEQYF. The CDR3 DNA follows: TGTGCCAGCAGCTACATCGCTGAGCAGTACTTC.

This clone appeared a single time. The rearrangement joins TRBV2 to TRBJ1-2; D is unresolved. The V end was cut by 2 bases, the J end by 8 bases, with 6 bases between. Germline CDR1 SNHLY, CDR2 FYNNEI. The CDR3 is 11 residues long. DNA of the CDR3: TGTGCCAGCAGTGAAACGGGGGGCTACACCTTC. It yields the protein CASSETGGYTF.

The rearrangement links TRBV18 to TRBJ2-5, with TRBD1 matching over 7 bases. The CDR3 totals 15 residues. V lost 3 bases, J lost 5 bases, and 9 bases stayed unmatched. Germline CDR1 KGHSH, CDR2 LQKENI. The CDR3: CASSPAGGIGETQYF. The CDR3 DNA is TGTGCCAGCTCACCGGCAGGGGGTATCGGTGAGACCCAGTACTTC.